The sequence of this T cell receptor (beta chain) was determined in a study of T cell responses to AZD1222 COVID-19 vaccine. Regarding the study as a whole: Donor demographics were predominantly white British with a female majority; clonal diversity may be underestimated. CD4 TCRs linked to vaccination spanned spike, dominating at 160-218 and 743-854. At baseline, just a handful of AZD1222 recipients tested seropositive.

V lost 2 bases and J lost 10, with 14 bases in between. In germline, CDR1 is KGHSH, CDR2 LQKENI. CDR3 length equals 14 residues. With regard to this clone: Its antigen remains unidentified.

The data were produced by immunoSEQ multiplex PCR, yet TCRdb's version contains in-frame clones alone and is incomplete. The sample comprises 70,000 or so clones, under 90% of which are singletons, and roughly 6.5% rests with the top ten. The receptor was derived from an adult who received the AZD1222 COVID-19 vaccine. Sequenced here: peripheral blood, sampled 28 days after the second AZD1222 dose. The chain is built from TRBV18 and TRBJ1-4; no firm D call. This chain's CDR3 is CASSPGSNFGKLFF. The CDR3, as DNA: TGTGCCAGCTCACCAGGGTCGAACTTCGGAAAACTGTTTTTT.